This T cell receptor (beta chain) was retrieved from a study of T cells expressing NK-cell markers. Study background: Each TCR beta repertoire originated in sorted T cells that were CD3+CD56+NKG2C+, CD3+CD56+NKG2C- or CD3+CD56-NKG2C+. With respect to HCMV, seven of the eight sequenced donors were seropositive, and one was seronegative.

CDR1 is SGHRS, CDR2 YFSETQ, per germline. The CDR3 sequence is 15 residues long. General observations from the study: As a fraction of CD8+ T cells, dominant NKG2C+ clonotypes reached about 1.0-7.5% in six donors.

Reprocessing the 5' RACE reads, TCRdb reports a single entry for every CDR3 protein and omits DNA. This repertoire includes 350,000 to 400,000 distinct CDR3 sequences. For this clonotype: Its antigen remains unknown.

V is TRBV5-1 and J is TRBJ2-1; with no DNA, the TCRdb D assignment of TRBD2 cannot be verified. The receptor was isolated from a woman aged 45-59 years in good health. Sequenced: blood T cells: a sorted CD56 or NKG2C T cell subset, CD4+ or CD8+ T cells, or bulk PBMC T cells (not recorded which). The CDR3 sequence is CASYEREGGYNEQFF.